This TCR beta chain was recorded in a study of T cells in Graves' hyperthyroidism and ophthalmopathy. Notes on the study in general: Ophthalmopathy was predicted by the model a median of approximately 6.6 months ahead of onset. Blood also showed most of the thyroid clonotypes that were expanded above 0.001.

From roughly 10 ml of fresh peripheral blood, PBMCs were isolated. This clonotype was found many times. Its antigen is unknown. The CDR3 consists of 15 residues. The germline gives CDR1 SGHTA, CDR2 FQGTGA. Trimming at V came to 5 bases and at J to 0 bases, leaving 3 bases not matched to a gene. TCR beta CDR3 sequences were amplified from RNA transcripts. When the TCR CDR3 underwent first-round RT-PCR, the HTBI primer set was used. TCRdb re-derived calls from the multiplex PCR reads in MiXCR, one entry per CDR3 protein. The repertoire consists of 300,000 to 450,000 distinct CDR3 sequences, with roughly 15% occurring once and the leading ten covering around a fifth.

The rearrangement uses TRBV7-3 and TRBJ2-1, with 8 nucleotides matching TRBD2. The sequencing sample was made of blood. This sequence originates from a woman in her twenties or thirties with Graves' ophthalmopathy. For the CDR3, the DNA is TGTGCCAGCAGCGACGCGGGGGGCTCCTACAATGAGCAGTTCTTC. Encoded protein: CASSDAGGSYNEQFF. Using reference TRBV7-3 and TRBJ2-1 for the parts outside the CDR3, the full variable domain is GAGVSQTPSNKVTEKGKYVELRCDPISGHTALYWYRQSLGQGPEFLIYFQGTGAADDSGLPNDRFFAVRPEGSVSTLKIQRTERGDSAVYLCASSDAGGSYNEQFFGPGTRLTVL.